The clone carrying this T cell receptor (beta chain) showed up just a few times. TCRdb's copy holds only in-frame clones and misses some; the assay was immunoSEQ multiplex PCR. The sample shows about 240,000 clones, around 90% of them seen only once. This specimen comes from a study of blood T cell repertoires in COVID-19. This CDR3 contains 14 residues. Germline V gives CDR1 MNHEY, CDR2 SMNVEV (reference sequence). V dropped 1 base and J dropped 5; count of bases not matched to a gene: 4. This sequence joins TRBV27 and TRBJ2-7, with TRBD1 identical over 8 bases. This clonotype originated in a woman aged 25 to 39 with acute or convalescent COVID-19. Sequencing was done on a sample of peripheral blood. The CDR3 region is CASSLWTGRNEQYF. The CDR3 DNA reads TGTGCCAGCAGTTTATGGACAGGGAGGAACGAGCAGTACTTC.